The next 14 T cell receptor beta chains were all read from a single sample in a study of T-cell reconstitution after alpha-beta-depleted transplantation in children. Preparing the TCRbeta library involved the use of unique molecular identifiers. Each CDR3 protein gets one entry after TCRdb re-called the PCR reads with MiXCR. The sample holds roughly 500,000 distinct CDR3 sequences, around a third seen once. The specimen was PBMCs from the stem cell graft donor, collected from the stem cell graft. The receptors here all came from a human donor who donated a stem cell graft to a child with aplastic anemia.

This rearrangement joins TRBV20-1 to TRBJ2-7, with 9 nucleotides matching TRBD2. This CDR3 has 14 amino acids. CDR1 DFQATT and CDR2 SNEGSKA come from the germline V gene (reference sequence). The junction had 11 bases not matched to a gene; V was cut back by 6 bases and J by 5 bases. The CDR3 coding sequence is TGCAGTGCCGGTCCGAGCGGGAGGTCCCACGAGCAGTACTTC. It yields the protein CSAGPSGRSHEQYF.

CDR3 nucleotide sequence: TGTGCCAGCAGCCTCCGACAGGGCAGTCAGCCCCAGCATTTT. It encodes CASSLRQGSQPQHF. The V gene is TRBV7-2, the J gene TRBJ1-5; 7 bases are a match to TRBD1. This CDR3 has 14 residues. The ends lost 5 bases at V and 6 bases at J; junction bases unmatched: 7. CDR1 is SGHTA and CDR2 is FQGNSA in the germline V gene.

There are a few counts of this clonotype. This sequence joins TRBV25-1 and TRBJ1-1; TRBD1 aligns across 9 bases. The CDR3 sequence is 15 residues long. CDR1 and CDR2 (germline): MGHDK, SYGVNS. V lost 4 bases, J lost 1 base, and 4 bases stayed unmatched. The CDR3 region is CASSGLDRGNTEAFF. CDR3 coding DNA: TGTGCCAGCAGTGGATTGGACAGGGGGAACACTGAAGCTTTCTTT.

This clonotype was detected a few times. V and J are TRBV12-3 or TRBV12-4 and TRBJ2-5; TRBD1 might be the D (5 bases). This CDR3 spans 16 amino acids. V shed 4 bases and J shed 1 base, with 16 bases lying between them. The CDR3 region is CASSSNSRTPQETQYF. The CDR3 DNA is TGTGCCAGCAGTTCCAACTCCCGGACACCCCAAGAGACCCAGTACTTC.

This clonotype was seen a few times. This chain joins TRBV9 and TRBJ1-4; tentative D call: TRBD1 (5 bases). There are 14 residues in the CDR3. V was trimmed by 4 bases and J by 6 bases, leaving 13 bases between them. CDR1 is SGDLS and CDR2 is YYNGEE in the germline V gene. CDR3 in DNA: TGTGCCAGCAGCTCCGGGGCCGTCGATGAAAAACTGTTTTTT. Its protein is CASSSGAVDEKLFF. Full variable domain (outside the CDR3, taken from reference TRBV9 and TRBJ1-4): DSGVTQTPKHLITATGQRVTLRCSPRSGDLSVYWYQQSLDQGLQFLIQYYNGEERAKGNILERFSAQQFPDLHSELNLSSLELGDSALYFCASSSGAVDEKLFFGSGTQLSVL.

This sequence joins TRBV24-1 and TRBJ1-5, with TRBD1 as a possible D gene (6 bases). V was shortened by 5 bases and J by 7 bases, with 11 bases between the two germline ends. The length of the CDR3 is 13 residues. The germline V gene encodes CDR1 KGHDR and CDR2 SFDVKD. The CDR3 DNA sequence: TGTGCCACCAGTGTCGGGGGCTGGCAGCCCCAGCATTTT. Residues: CATSVGGWQPQHF.

This clonotype was recorded a few times. The chain carries TRBV12-3 or TRBV12-4 and TRBJ2-7; D may be TRBD1 or TRBD2 (5 bases each). This CDR3 has 14 amino acids. V was clipped by 3 bases and J by 2 bases, with 11 bases between them. CDR3 protein: CASSLGRTTYEQYF. In DNA form, the CDR3 reads TGTGCCAGCAGTTTGGGACGGACAACCTACGAGCAGTACTTC.

The chain joins TRBV14 to TRBJ2-1; a possible D gene is TRBD2 (6 bases). Looked up from germline, CDR1 is SGHDN and CDR2 is FVKESK. V lost 3 bases to trimming and J lost 3 bases, with 15 bases between them. This CDR3 has 16 residues. The CDR3 nucleotides read TGTGCCAGCAGCCACACCGGGACTCGCGTCTACAATGAGCAGTTCTTC. Protein sequence: CASSHTGTRVYNEQFF. Full variable domain (rest looked up from reference TRBV14 and TRBJ2-1): EAGVTQFPSHSVIEKGQTVTLRCDPISGHDNLYWYRRVMGKEIKFLLHFVKESKQDESGMPNNRFLAERTGGTYSTLKVQPAELEDSGVYFCASSHTGTRVYNEQFFGPGTRLTVL.

The CDR3 here is CASSLGQGWTKNIQYF. Written as DNA, the CDR3 is TGTGCCAGCAGCTTAGGACAGGGGTGGACCAAAAACATTCAGTACTTC. The rearrangement links TRBV7-2 to TRBJ2-4, with 8 nucleotides matching TRBD1. The germline CDR1 and CDR2 sequences are SGHTA and FQGNSA. CDR3 length: 16 amino acids. V gave up 1 base and J gave up 2 bases; unmatched junction bases: 4.

This clonotype came up once. The genes are TRBV18 and TRBJ2-7; possibly TRBD2 for D (6 bases). CDR1 KGHSH and CDR2 LQKENI come from the germline V gene. The CDR3 covers 14 residues. V was pared by 0 bases and J by 1 base, with 7 bases between. CDR3 nucleotide sequence: TGTGCCAGCTCACCACCGGGGACTTCCTACGAGCAGTACGTC. Translation gives CASSPPGTSYEQYV.

The rearrangement uses TRBV5-1 and TRBJ1-4; D is ambiguous. The V end lost 3 bases, the J end lost 3 bases, and 15 bases lay between the germline ends. The V gene's germline CDR1 is SGHRS and CDR2 YFSETQ. The CDR3 spans 16 residues. The CDR3 DNA reads TGCGCCAGCAGCTCAATGGAATCTGGGTCTAATGAAAAACTGTTTTTT. Encoded protein: CASSSMESGSNEKLFF.

The V gene is TRBV5-3, the J gene TRBJ1-2; D is undetermined. TRBV5-3 counts as an open reading frame of uncertain function. Trimming took 0 bases from V and 4 from J, leaving 10 bases between them. CDR3 length: 14 residues. For the CDR3, the DNA is TGTGCCAGAAGCTTGGACAGCTTTTCCTATGGCTACACCTTC. Translation gives CARSLDSFSYGYTF.

This clonotype came up once. This rearrangement joins TRBV18 to TRBJ2-2; 9 bases fit TRBD1. CDR1 and CDR2 from the germline V gene are KGHSH and LQKENI. The CDR3 has 16 amino acids. Germline trimming cut 3 bases from V and 1 base from J; bases unmatched to any gene: 3. The CDR3 spells CASSPSGQGNTGELFF. The DNA for the CDR3 is TGTGCCAGCTCACCGTCGGGACAGGGGAACACCGGGGAGCTGTTTTTT.

This clonotype was counted a few times. The chain recombines TRBV20-1 with TRBJ2-1; possible D gene TRBD2, 6 bases. The V and J ends lost 6 bases and 3 bases respectively, with 18 bases between them. CDR3 length equals 15 residues. Per the germline V gene, CDR1 is DFQATT and CDR2 is SNEGSKA (reference sequence). The CDR3 spells CSAREGAGFYNEQFF. DNA for the CDR3: TGCAGTGCCCGGGAAGGGGCGGGGTTCTACAATGAGCAGTTCTTC.